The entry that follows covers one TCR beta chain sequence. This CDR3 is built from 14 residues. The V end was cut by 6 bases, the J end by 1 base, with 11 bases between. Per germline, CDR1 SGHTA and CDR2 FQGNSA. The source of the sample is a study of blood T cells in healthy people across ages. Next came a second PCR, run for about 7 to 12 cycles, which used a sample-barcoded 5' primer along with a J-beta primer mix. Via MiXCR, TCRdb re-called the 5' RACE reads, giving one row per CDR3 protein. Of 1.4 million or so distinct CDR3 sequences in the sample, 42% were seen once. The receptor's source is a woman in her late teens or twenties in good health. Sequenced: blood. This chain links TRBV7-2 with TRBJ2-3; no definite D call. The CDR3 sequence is CASRLQIGTDTQYF. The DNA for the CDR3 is TGTGCCAGCAGGCTCCAGATAGGCACAGATACGCAGTATTTT.